These 11 T cell receptor beta chains came from one sample sequenced in a study of CD8+ T cells in alopecia areata. Extraction of RNA preceded its reverse transcription into cDNA, which served as the sequencing template. Method: immunoSEQ multiplex PCR; TCRdb's copy keeps in-frame clones and lacks some. The data contain 200,000 to 250,000 clones, roughly two fifths of them singletons. The treatment here: oral pan-JAK inhibitor, 5-10 mg twice daily. Sample: CD4+ T cells sorted from blood, taken around week 34, from a patient treated with tofacitinib. Receptors originate from a human donor with alopecia areata.

The V and J genes are TRBV2 and TRBJ2-7, with D hard to call. CDR1 and CDR2 (germline): SNHLY, FYNNEI. This CDR3 region has 16 residues. V was cut by 4 bases and J by 3 bases, with 19 bases left in between. This CDR3 reads CASSAGLGQQIYEQYF. CDR3 DNA: TGTGCCAGCAGTGCTGGTCTCGGTCAGCAGATCTACGAGCAGTACTTC.

The chain links TRBV5-4 to TRBJ2-1, with a tentative D call TRBD2 (6 bases). This CDR3 has 16 residues. V gave up 4 bases and J gave up 5 bases, with 19 bases separating them. Germline V gene sequence: CDR1 SGHNT, CDR2 YYREEE (reference sequence). CDR3 in DNA: TGTGCCAGCAGCGTATCCCTGACGGGGGTAGACAATGAGCAGTTCTTC. Amino acids: CASSVSLTGVDNEQFF.

This clone was seen at least ten times. J is TRBJ2-5 and V is TRBV29-1, with D possibly being TRBD2 (6 bases). The CDR3 runs 12 residues. CDR1 SQVTM and CDR2 ANQGSEA come from the germline V gene. V shed 0 bases and J shed 8 bases, with 10 bases lying between them. The CDR3 nucleotides read TGCAGCGTTGAAGAGGGGGGACTTACCCAGTACTTC. Encoded protein: CSVEEGGLTQYF.

The chain carries TRBV19 and TRBJ2-1; no clear D. Germline V gives CDR1 LNHDA, CDR2 SQIVND (reference sequence). With 7 bases removed from V and 0 bases from J, the gap between germline ends came to 10 bases. The CDR3 sequence is 14 residues long. The CDR3, as DNA: TGTGCCAGTACCCCCTGGCGCTCCTACAATGAGCAGTTCTTC. Amino acid sequence: CASTPWRSYNEQFF.

This chain connects TRBV5-4 to TRBJ2-3; possibly TRBD2 for D (7 bases). Trimming cost V 4 bases and J 2 bases, with 14 bases left between them. The CDR3 runs 15 residues. Germline CDR1 is SGHNT and CDR2 is YYREEE (reference sequence). Written as DNA, the CDR3 is TGTGCCAGCAGCAGGAGCGGGACATTCACAGATACGCAGTATTTT. As protein: CASSRSGTFTDTQYF.

The chain links TRBV9 to TRBJ2-3, with 7 bases aligning to TRBD2. Trimming cost V 3 bases and J 8 bases; bases outside gene matches: 12. The V gene's germline CDR1 is SGDLS and CDR2 YYNGEE. The CDR3 runs 15 residues. The CDR3 loop is CASSAFPSGGGTQYF. The CDR3 bases are TGTGCCAGCAGCGCCTTCCCATCGGGCGGGGGTACGCAGTATTTT.

The chain has TRBV7-8 and TRBJ2-3; the match to TRBD2 covers 8 bases. J was trimmed by 3 bases and V by 3 bases; bases with no gene match: 5. There are 15 residues in the CDR3. In germline, CDR1 is SGHVS, CDR2 FQNEAQ. The chain's CDR3 is CASSFRTSYTDTQYF. The CDR3 DNA sequence: TGTGCCAGCAGCTTCAGGACTAGCTATACAGATACGCAGTATTTT. Together with reference TRBV7-8 and TRBJ2-3, the CDR3 gives the full variable domain: GAGVSQSPRYKVAKRGQDVALRCDPISGHVSLFWYQQALGQGPEFLTYFQNEAQLDKSGLPSDRFFAERPEGSVSTLKIQRTQQEDSAVYLCASSFRTSYTDTQYFGPGTRLTVL.

The chain links TRBV4-1 to TRBJ2-7, with 7 bases that match TRBD2. The CDR3 length is 15 residues. CDR1 and CDR2 from the germline V gene are MGHRA and YSYEKL. V dropped 0 bases and J dropped 6; count of bases not matched to a gene: 8. The CDR3 bases are TGCGCCAGCAGCCAAGATGGGGCGGGAGCCGTCGAGCAGTACTTC. Residues: CASSQDGAGAVEQYF.

The V and J genes are TRBV6-5 and TRBJ2-7; perhaps TRBD2 as D (6 bases). The germline V and J ends were trimmed by 5 bases and 7 bases, with 12 bases remaining between them. The CDR3 loop spans 12 amino acids. The germline V gene encodes CDR1 MNHEY and CDR2 SVGAGI. The CDR3 nucleotides are TGTGCCAGCAGTCGGGACTCGGGGGAGCAGTACTTC. This translates into CASSRDSGEQYF.

The chain employs TRBV29-1 and TRBJ1-2, with D perhaps TRBD1 (5 bases). This CDR3 comprises 11 residues. Germline CDR1 reads SQVTM; CDR2 reads ANQGSEA. V was shortened by 7 bases and J by 6 bases, with 12 bases between the two germline ends. The CDR3 loop is CSGGARHGYTF. For the CDR3, the DNA is TGCAGCGGAGGGGCCAGGCATGGCTACACCTTC.

This clone came up a few times. The CDR3 DNA is TGTGCCAGCAGCTTGGGACAGCATAATTCACCCCTCCACTTT. Protein sequence: CASSLGQHNSPLHF. This chain joins TRBV5-5 and TRBJ1-6; possibly TRBD1 for D (5 bases). CDR3 length: 14 residues. Germline-derived CDR1 and CDR2 are SGHKS and YYEKEE (reference sequence). Trimming shortened V by 0 bases and J by 5 bases, and 6 bases separated the two germline ends. The full variable domain, with the rest looked up from reference TRBV5-5 and TRBJ1-6, is DAGVTQSPTHLIKTRGQQVTLRCSPISGHKSVSWYQQVLGQGPQFIFQYYEKEERGRGNFPDRFSARQFPNYSSELNVNALLLGDSALYLCASSLGQHNSPLHFGNGTRLTVT.